This T cell receptor (beta chain) was identified during a study of cytomegalovirus exposure and HLA in healthy donors. The study, taken as a whole, reports: Many donors shared some public TCRs, even though most TCR sequences were rare. Cytomegalovirus-associated TCR beta chains were listed, numbering roughly 150.

Germline trimming cut 3 bases from V and 10 bases from J; bases unmatched to any gene: 8. CDR1 and CDR2 (germline): GTSNPN, SVGIG (reference sequence). There are 14 residues in the CDR3. With respect to this clone: Antigen specificity is unknown.

This PCR relied on a set of 60 Vbeta primers and 13 Jbeta primers. Method: immunoSEQ multiplex PCR; TCRdb's copy keeps in-frame clones and lacks some. The repertoire includes roughly 97,000 clones, approximately 85% of them detected once, and around 5.2% sits in the top ten. The chain has TRBV30 and TRBJ1-6, with TRBD1 matching over 8 bases. Sequenced input: PBMCs. The TCR was taken from a man in his forties in good health and CMV-seropositive. The CDR3 DNA reads as TGTGCCTGGAGGCTGACAGGGGAAACGTCACCCCTCCACTTT. Translated, it gives CAWRLTGETSPLHF.